A selection of T cell receptor beta chains follows, all from one sample in a study of T cells after yellow fever vaccination. In TCRdb, the 5' RACE reads were re-called with MiXCR into one record per CDR3 protein. The sample lists about 300,000 distinct CDR3 sequences, roughly 7% seen once, with about a sixth in the top ten. The source material was PBMCs, sampled around 45 days after the first yellow fever vaccination. These receptors all stem from a man younger than 30 who received the YFV17D yellow fever vaccine. The CDR3 runs from the conserved cysteine through the conserved F or W. Fields, in order: V gene, D gene, J gene, clone size, CDR3 DNA, CDR3 protein. D genes are given only for firm matches. Size tells how often a clone was seen (once, few, many) or the class of an expanded clone, and some rows leave it out.

V: TRBV12-3/TRBV12-4; D: NA; J: TRBJ2-5; size: many; DNA: TGTGCCAGCAAGCGCCCCGGGTCGAAGGAGACCCAGTACTTC; CDR3: CASKRPGSKETQYF
V: TRBV5-1; D: NA; J: TRBJ1-1; size: few; DNA: TGCGCCAGCTTTGATCCGGTGGGCACTGAAGCTTTCTTT; CDR3: CASFDPVGTEAFF
V: TRBV4-3; D: TRBD2; J: TRBJ2-3; size: few; DNA: TGCGCCAGCAGCCAAGAGTTCCTAGCGGGGGGGCCGGGTACGCAGTATTTT; CDR3: CASSQEFLAGGPGTQYF
V: TRBV6-5; D: NA; J: TRBJ2-3; size: few; DNA: TGTGCCAGCAGTGGCCCCGATACGCAGTATTTT; CDR3: CASSGPDTQYF
V: TRBV28; D: NA; J: TRBJ2-1; size: NA; DNA: TGTGCCAGCAGTTTGTACAGATACAATGAGCAGTTCTTC; CDR3: CASSLYRYNEQFF
V: TRBV7-7; D: TRBD2; J: TRBJ2-5; size: NA; DNA: TGTGCCAGCAGCCCCGAACTAGCGGGGGAGGGAGAGACCCAGTACTTC; CDR3: CASSPELAGEGETQYF
V: TRBV4-2; D: TRBD2; J: TRBJ2-3; size: few; DNA: TGTGCCAGCAGCAAACAGACTAGCGGGGTGGTAGTAGATACGCAGTATTTT; CDR3: CASSKQTSGVVVDTQYF
V: TRBV7-3; D: TRBD2; J: TRBJ2-2; size: many; DNA: TGTGCCAGCAGCCGAGTGGGACTAGCGGACTCACCCGGGGAGCTGTTTTTT; CDR3: CASSRVGLADSPGELFF
V: TRBV12-5; D: NA; J: TRBJ2-7; size: few; DNA: TGTGCTAGTGGTGGCCTCGTCTACGAGCAGTACTTC; CDR3: CASGGLVYEQYF
V: TRBV7-3; D: TRBD1; J: TRBJ2-5; size: few; DNA: TGTGCCAGCAGCCCCGCACAGGGGGCGGGCGAGACCCAGTACTTC; CDR3: CASSPAQGAGETQYF
V: TRBV12-3/TRBV12-4; D: TRBD1; J: TRBJ2-6; size: NA; DNA: TGTGCCAGCAGTTTTAGGCCGATGGAAGGGGGCGCCTCGGCTGGGGCCAACGTCCTGACTTTC; CDR3: CASSFRPMEGGASAGANVLTF
V: TRBV4-3; D: NA; J: TRBJ1-2; size: many; DNA: TGCGCCAGCAGCCAAGGAGAGGGGATTTCAAATGGCTACACCTTC; CDR3: CASSQGEGISNGYTF
V: TRBV9; D: NA; J: TRBJ1-6; size: NA; DNA: TGTGCCAGCAGCGCTATGAAAAAAGGGTCACCCCTCCACTTT; CDR3: CASSAMKKGSPLHF
V: TRBV12-3/TRBV12-4; D: NA; J: TRBJ1-1; size: NA; DNA: TGTGCCAGCAGTTGGGGGGAGTCTGGGGACACTGAAGCTTTCTTT; CDR3: CASSWGESGDTEAFF
V: TRBV7-2; D: TRBD2; J: TRBJ2-3; size: NA; DNA: TGTGCCAGCAGCCTCGGACTAGACGCAGATACGCAGTATTTT; CDR3: CASSLGLDADTQYF
V: TRBV29-1; D: NA; J: TRBJ2-1; size: NA; DNA: TGCAGCGTTGAATGGGCCAGCTCCTACAATGAGCAGTTCTTC; CDR3: CSVEWASSYNEQFF
V: TRBV28; D: TRBD1; J: TRBJ2-2; size: NA; DNA: TGTGCCAGCCTCCAGACAGGGGCGGCCGGGGAGCTGTTTTTT; CDR3: CASLQTGAAGELFF
V: TRBV28; D: NA; J: TRBJ2-1; size: NA; DNA: TGTGCCAGCACCTGGGCGCTCGCCTACAATGAGCAGTTCTTC; CDR3: CASTWALAYNEQFF
V: TRBV12-3/TRBV12-4; D: NA; J: TRBJ2-3; size: few; DNA: TGTGCCAGCAGGAGTCGGGCTGATACGCAGTATTTT; CDR3: CASRSRADTQYF
V: TRBV20-1; D: NA; J: TRBJ2-1; size: NA; DNA: TGCAGTGCTAGCGGGACTTTCCTCAGCTCCTACAATGAGCAGTTCTTC; CDR3: CSASGTFLSSYNEQFF
V: TRBV25-1; D: NA; J: TRBJ2-3; size: NA; DNA: TGTGCCAGCAGTGATCTGAGGGGATTGGTACGCACAGATACGCAGTATTTT; CDR3: CASSDLRGLVRTDTQYF
V: TRBV15; D: TRBD1; J: TRBJ1-4; size: NA; DNA: TGTGCCACCAGCAAATACAGGGGCGGCAATGAAAAACTGTTTTTT; CDR3: CATSKYRGGNEKLFF
V: TRBV20-1; D: TRBD2; J: TRBJ2-1; size: few; DNA: TGCAGTGCATCGGGACTAGCGATCTCCTACAATGAGCAGTTCTTC; CDR3: CSASGLAISYNEQFF
V: TRBV6-6; D: NA; J: TRBJ1-1; size: many; DNA: TGTGCCAGCGCCACGGGGGGGAACACTGAAGCTTTCTTT; CDR3: CASATGGNTEAFF
V: TRBV9; D: TRBD2; J: TRBJ2-3; size: few; DNA: TGTGCCAGCAGCTCCTGGGGCGGGGGGACAGATACGCAGTATTTT; CDR3: CASSSWGGGTDTQYF
V: TRBV5-1; D: TRBD1; J: TRBJ1-2; size: few; DNA: TGCGCCAGCAGCTGGGACAGGGGGCTGTACACCTTC; CDR3: CASSWDRGLYTF
V: TRBV18; D: NA; J: TRBJ2-3; size: few; DNA: TGTGCCAGCTCCCACCGGAAAGGGCGCACAGATACGCAGTATTTT; CDR3: CASSHRKGRTDTQYF
V: TRBV5-1; D: NA; J: TRBJ1-2; size: few; DNA: TGCGCCAGCAGCCTGGGGCAGGGGAGCCCGAACTATGGCTACACCTTC; CDR3: CASSLGQGSPNYGYTF
V: TRBV7-7; D: NA; J: TRBJ2-1; size: NA; DNA: TGTGCCAGCGGCTTAGGAGGGGCCGCCTACAATGAGCAGTTCTTC; CDR3: CASGLGGAAYNEQFF
V: TRBV6-5; D: NA; J: TRBJ2-1; size: NA; DNA: TGTGCCAGCAGTTACTCCGTGGGGAGCTCCTACAATGAGCAGTTCTTC; CDR3: CASSYSVGSSYNEQFF
V: TRBV6-2/TRBV6-3; D: NA; J: TRBJ2-3; size: few; DNA: TGTGCCAGCAAGGGCGGCACAGATACGCAGTATTTT; CDR3: CASKGGTDTQYF
V: TRBV11-2; D: NA; J: TRBJ2-1; size: few; DNA: TGTGCCAGCGGGAGAGTCCGACTCTACAATGAGCAGTTCTTC; CDR3: CASGRVRLYNEQFF
V: TRBV9; D: TRBD2; J: TRBJ2-1; size: few; DNA: TGTGCCAGCAGCGCCGGGGCGGGGGGTTACAATGAGCAGTTCTTC; CDR3: CASSAGAGGYNEQFF
V: TRBV5-4; D: NA; J: TRBJ1-1; size: few; DNA: TGTGCCAGCAGCTTAGGAGGTCGCGGACCGAACACTGAAGCTTTCTTT; CDR3: CASSLGGRGPNTEAFF
V: TRBV24-1; D: TRBD2; J: TRBJ2-1; size: NA; DNA: TGTGCCACCAGTGAGATGAAGAGCGGGGGATGGAATGATCAGTTCTTC; CDR3: CATSEMKSGGWNDQFF
V: TRBV10-3; D: NA; J: TRBJ1-1; size: few; DNA: TGTGCCATTAACAGCAGGGGCCAAAATGAAGCTTTCTTT; CDR3: CAINSRGQNEAFF
V: TRBV5-6; D: NA; J: TRBJ2-5; size: many; DNA: TGTGCCAGCAGCTCCATACAGGGATTACAAGAGACCCAGTACTTC; CDR3: CASSSIQGLQETQYF
V: TRBV7-9; D: NA; J: TRBJ2-5; size: few; DNA: TGTGCCAGCAGCTTTTTACTAGCCGAGACCCAGTACTTC; CDR3: CASSFLLAETQYF
V: TRBV3-1; D: NA; J: TRBJ2-7; size: NA; DNA: TGTGCCTGCAGTTCCCCTTGGGGGGGACAGTCAACCTACAACGAGCAGTACTTC; CDR3: CACSSPWGGQSTYNEQYF